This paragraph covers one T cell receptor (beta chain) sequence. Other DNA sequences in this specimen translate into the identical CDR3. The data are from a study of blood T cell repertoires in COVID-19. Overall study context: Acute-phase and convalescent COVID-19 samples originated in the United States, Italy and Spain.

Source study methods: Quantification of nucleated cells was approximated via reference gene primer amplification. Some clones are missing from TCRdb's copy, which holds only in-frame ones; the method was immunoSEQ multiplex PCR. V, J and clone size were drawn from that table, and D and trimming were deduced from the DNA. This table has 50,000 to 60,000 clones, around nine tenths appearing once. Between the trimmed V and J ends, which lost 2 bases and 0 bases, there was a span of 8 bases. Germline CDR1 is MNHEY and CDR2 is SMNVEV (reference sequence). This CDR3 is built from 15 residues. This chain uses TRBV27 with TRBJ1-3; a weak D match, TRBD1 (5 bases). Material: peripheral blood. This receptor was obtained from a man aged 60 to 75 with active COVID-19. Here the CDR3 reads CASSLRGSSGNTIYF. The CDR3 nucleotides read TGTGCCAGCAGTTTAAGGGGCTCCTCTGGAAACACCATATATTTT.